Here is one TCR beta chain with its context. This clonotype was detected many times. Its antigen remains undetermined. Within one base of it there is no much larger clone, and no base qualities were kept. According to the study, the label for this sample's time point signals: newly diagnosed GD, antithyroid drugs for less than 3 months. For both TCR sequencing and RNA sequencing, RNA was extracted from PBMCs using TRIzol. The diagnosis of Graves' disease followed American Thyroid Association guidelines. The patients came from an endocrinology department in Xi'an, China. From each patient, around 9 milliliters of peripheral blood was collected into an EDTA anticoagulant tube. Ficoll Paque Plus density gradient separation was used to isolate PBMCs, and no further T cell sorting was performed. RNA quality was checked with an Agilent 2100 Bioanalyzer and agarose gel, and concentration with a NanoDrop 2000.

This specimen comes from a study of regulatory T cells in long-lasting Graves disease (dated by TCRdb to the early 2020s). Concerning the study at large: Antithyroid drugs had been taken for less than 3 months by newly diagnosed Graves' disease patients. Peripheral blood TCR sequencing and RNA sequencing compared persistent Graves' disease patients with newly diagnosed Graves' disease patients. The study was registered as a clinical trial and conducted in China. A total of roughly 35 samples underwent TCR sequencing: some 13 from persistent and roughly 20 from newly diagnosed Graves' disease patients.

To prepare the library, multiplex PCR was applied. The run used an Illumina HiSeq 4000. iRepertoire HTBI primers and Arm-PCR amplification of CDR3 regions were used to construct TCR beta libraries. Gel purification was performed on PCR products prior to sequencing. In the paper's pipeline: Gene usage analysis of CDR3 amino acid clonotypes relied on the 60 or so TRBV and over 13 TRBJ segments identified across samples. Filtered high-quality paired reads were merged into contigs using COPE and FqMerger. BLAST was used to align contigs to the IMGT TRBV, TRBD and TRBJ reference genes, and CDR3 was defined following IMGT. Clonotypes above 0.1% frequency were classified as highly expanded clones. Repertoire diversity was measured by Shannon entropy, and V-J evenness by the Gini coefficient. A clonotype was considered public if more than one individual shared it. Using fastp at Q25 and MiXCR, TCRdb reprocessed the public reads and kept productive beta chains. Each entry is one CDR3 protein sequence, shown with its most common DNA and genes. TCRdb's processing, not the study's, gives the V and J calls here. Recorded for this sample are 500,000 or so distinct CDR3 sequences; 15% to 20% of them occurred a single time. The ten largest account for 12% of the sample.

V has 1 base trimmed and J has 4 bases trimmed; junction bases matching no gene number 2. The CDR1 and CDR2 encoded by the germline V gene are SGHTA and FQGNSA. The CDR3, from cysteine to phenylalanine, totals 15 residues. Only the CDR3 portion is preserved as DNA: 45 bases, with reading frame beginning at the first base. Overall study outcomes, separate from this receptor: Only peripheral blood was studied, because thyroid tissue, the primary lesion, was inaccessible. Persistent Graves' disease patients showed lower TCR Shannon entropy and fewer highly expanded clones than newly diagnosed patients, suggesting clonal expansion. Preferential use of TRBV28, TRBJ1-2 and TRBJ2-5 was observed in persistent disease, whereas TRBV20-1 and TRBJ2-1 were favored in newly diagnosed disease. The small sample size was acknowledged by the authors as a limitation that may reduce accuracy. Patients with persistent disease shared more public clonotypes (fewer than 3,000) than newly diagnosed patients did (approximately 1,000). Sequencing and analysis were restricted to the TCR beta chain.

In addition, the sample was reused for a study of T cells in Graves' hyperthyroidism and ophthalmopathy. As the second publication notes: Stable Graves' hyperthyroidism was defined as no progression to ophthalmopathy during 18 months of follow-up. Hyperthyroidism patients were newly diagnosed, had a disease duration of under 2 months, and were aged 18 to 65 years. Patients with uncontrolled infections, other autoimmune diseases, pregnancy or lactation were excluded. Diagnoses were based on clinical symptoms, serum thyroxine and TRAb, thyroid ultrasound and orbital computed tomography. A first-round RT-PCR of the TCR CDR3 used the HTBI primer set with the Qiagen OneStep RT-PCR kit. Most expanded thyroid clonotypes (frequency above 0.001) were also detected in blood, a finding suggesting that blood repertoires may reflect thyroid immune responses. A model built on a 13 V-J signature distinguished ophthalmopathy from stable hyperthyroidism, reaching 87.88% sensitivity and about 81% specificity in cross-validation and 80%/75% in testing. In validation, the model predicted progression to ophthalmopathy a median of approximately 6.6 months before onset, with about 71% sensitivity and 72.22% specificity. TCR V-J signatures able to tell the groups apart were searched for in a discovery cohort of 90 to 100 patients, of whom roughly 42 had Graves' ophthalmopathy and more than 55 had stable Graves' hyperthyroidism. Whether ophthalmopathy could be predicted prospectively was tested in an independent validation cohort made up of approximately 19 hyperthyroidism patients plus 17 patients who later progressed to ophthalmopathy. The 75 to 100 discovery patients were divided at random into training and test sets in a 7:3 ratio. Thyroid tissue and blood T-cell repertoires from about six Graves' hyperthyroidism patients were also compared in the study. After blood sampling, hyperthyroidism patients were treated with methimazole at a starting dose of 30 mg daily, and ophthalmopathy patients were treated with high-dose intravenous methylprednisolone. A second multiplex PCR round built the libraries, followed by size selection and purification. Libraries were sequenced paired-end with 100 bp reads on an Illumina HiSeq2000. SOAPnuke was used to process the raw data, throwing out any read that contained adapters or uncalled bases, had a mean Phred below 15, or lacked an exact constant-primer or identifier match. High-quality paired reads were merged using COPE v1.2.5, and each unique nucleotide sequence was defined as a clonotype. Clonotypes were aligned to IMGT TRBV, TRBD and TRBJ reference segments using MiTCR v1.1. The analysis included only V-J combinations with a frequency above 0.0001, which together covered over 98% of the repertoires. A TCS score was defined as the ratio of F50 (clonal expansion) to E x V (chaos), with BLOSUM62-based TCRdist applied between CDR3 peptides within each V-J. Welch's t-statistics and random forest reduced around 550 V-J features to 10 to 15, which were used in a naive Bayes classifier (R e1071). No statistical method was used to fix the sample size in advance, and group allocation was not hidden from the investigators. According to the paper, TCR Vbeta CDR3 sequencing was carried out on over 130 peripheral blood samples, which came from 40 to 45 ophthalmopathy, around 74 hyperthyroidism and approximately 17 progressor patients.

The sequenced sample was peripheral blood mononuclear cells (PBMCs), obtained at new diagnosis, from a patient treated with antithyroid drugs. In this chain, TRBV7-2 is recombined with TRBJ2-7; TRBD2 lines up with 12 middle nucleotides. This TCR was recovered from a man aged 40-49 years with Graves disease. Donor details come from another sample of the same person, matched by shared clones. The CDR3 loop reads CASSLVLAGGYEQYF. At the DNA level, the sequence is TGTGCCAGCAGCTTAGTACTAGCGGGAGGTTACGAGCAGTACTTC.